Listed here are 8 T cell receptor beta chains from one sample, sequenced in a study of shared clonotypes between healthy human individuals. Profiling relied on immunoSEQ multiplex PCR, and the TCRdb table lists in-frame clones only, not all of them. Of under 2,500,000 clones listed, more than 90% are singletons. The source material was naive CD4+ T cells sorted from blood. Noted subset: CD45RA+ positively selected. The receptors originated from a man aged 18 to 30 in good health.

This chain links TRBV28 with TRBJ2-7; 7 bases are a match to TRBD1. Looked up from germline, CDR1 is MDHEN and CDR2 is SYDVKM. The length of the CDR3 is 14 residues. Trimming removed 4 bases from V and 2 bases from J; junction bases left unmatched: 5. This CDR3 reads CASSSQGQPYEQYF. The CDR3 DNA follows: TGTGCCAGCAGTTCTCAGGGACAGCCCTACGAGCAGTACTTC.

This chain joins TRBV7-2 and TRBJ2-7; D remains ambiguous. The CDR3 contains 13 residues. The germline V gene has CDR1 SGHTA and CDR2 FQGNSA. The germline V and J ends were trimmed by 2 bases and 3 bases, with 8 bases remaining between them. CDR3: CASSLSQGYEQYF. The CDR3 nucleotides are TGTGCCAGCAGCTTAAGCCAAGGCTACGAGCAGTACTTC. Full variable domain (remainder filled in from reference TRBV7-2 and TRBJ2-7): GAGVSQSPSNKVTEKGKDVELRCDPISGHTALYWYRQSLGQGLEFLIYFQGNSAPDKSGLPSDRFSAERTGGSVSTLTIQRTQQEDSAVYLCASSLSQGYEQYFGPGTRLTVT.

A single count supports this clone. The chain is built from TRBV7-8 and TRBJ2-7; D possibly corresponds to TRBD1 (5 bases). Germline CDR1 is SGHVS and CDR2 is FQNEAQ. The CDR3 is 13 residues long. V lost 3 bases to trimming and J lost 2 bases, with 8 bases between them. The CDR3 bases are TGTGCCAGCAGCTTTGGCAGGGCCTACGAGCAGTACTTC. Translated: CASSFGRAYEQYF.

This rearrangement joins TRBV7-9 to TRBJ2-3; 8 nucleotides line up with TRBD2. The junction had 5 bases not matched to a gene; V was cut back by 3 bases and J by 3 bases. Per the germline V gene, CDR1 is SEHNR and CDR2 is FQNEAQ (reference sequence). This CDR3 region has 15 residues. Here the CDR3 DNA reads TGTGCCAGCAGCTTTGCGGGAGGTCTTACAGATACGCAGTATTTT. Translated: CASSFAGGLTDTQYF.

The V call is TRBV7-2, the J call TRBJ2-5; D tentatively fits TRBD1 or TRBD2 (5 bases each). In germline, CDR1 is SGHTA, CDR2 FQGNSA. Trimming removed 5 bases from V and 5 bases from J, with 18 bases in between. The CDR3 is 15 amino acids. Written as DNA, the CDR3 is TGTGCCAGCAGCCCGAGGATTGGGGACGGGGAGACCCAGTACTTC. Translating gives CASSPRIGDGETQYF.

This chain links TRBV28 with TRBJ2-1, with 10 bases that match TRBD2. The CDR3 spans 15 residues. Germline V gives CDR1 MDHEN, CDR2 SYDVKM. V shed 3 bases and J 5 bases; nucleotides not matched to a gene: 4. The CDR3 reads CASSFLAGDHNEQFF. The CDR3 DNA is TGTGCCAGCAGTTTTCTAGCGGGGGACCACAATGAGCAGTTCTTC.

This clone was seen just once. The V gene is TRBV7-8, the J gene TRBJ1-3, with D hard to call. Germline CDR1 and CDR2: SGHVS and FQNEAQ. V shed 2 bases and J shed 4 bases, with 6 bases lying between them. This CDR3 comprises 13 residues. CDR3 residues: CASSLISGNTIYF. As DNA, the CDR3 is TGTGCCAGCAGCTTAATTAGCGGAAACACCATATATTTT.

Comment on this clone: At the DNA level, this CDR3 is encoded by other sequences in the same sample as well. The rearrangement uses TRBV19 and TRBJ2-7; TRBD2 matches at 7 bases. The V and J ends lost 2 bases and 1 base, in that order; junction bases with no gene match: 2. Germline V gene lookup returns CDR1 LNHDA and CDR2 SQIVND (reference sequence). The CDR3 has 14 residues. In DNA, the CDR3 is TGTGCCAGTAGTATAAGCGGGGCATCCTACGAGCAGTACTTC. It translates to CASSISGASYEQYF.